This entry lists 17 T cell receptor beta chains sequenced from one sample in a study of blood T cell repertoires in COVID-19. TCRdb's table, derived via immunoSEQ multiplex PCR, lists solely in-frame clones and lacks some. The data show roughly 180,000 clones, more than 65% seen once. Sequencing input: PBMCs or T cells enriched from blood (not recorded which). The receptor set was obtained from a woman in her thirties or forties with acute COVID-19.

The rearrangement uses TRBV7-9 and TRBJ1-5, with D maybe TRBD1 (6 bases). The CDR3 contains 15 residues. V lost 1 base to trimming and J lost 4 bases, with 11 bases between them. CDR1 and CDR2 from the germline V gene are SEHNR and FQNEAQ (reference sequence). The CDR3 nucleotides read TGTGCCAGCAGCTTAGGTACGGACAGTAATCAGCCCCAGCATTTT. Residues: CASSLGTDSNQPQHF.

V is TRBV7-2 and J is TRBJ1-2; possibly TRBD1 for D (6 bases). The CDR3 contains 14 residues. Trimming took off 4 bases at V and 4 bases at J, with 13 bases between the two ends. Germline V gene lookup returns CDR1 SGHTA and CDR2 FQGNSA. CDR3 coding DNA: TGTGCCAGCAGCTCTGGAAACAGGGTCTATGGCTACACCTTC. It yields the protein CASSSGNRVYGYTF.

The chain carries TRBV7-8 and TRBJ2-4; a weak D match, TRBD2 (5 bases). Between the trimmed V and J ends, which lost 4 bases and 0 bases, there was a span of 7 bases. Looked up from germline, CDR1 is SGHVS and CDR2 is FQNEAQ. The CDR3 is 14 amino acids. CDR3 nucleotides: TGTGCCAGCAGCTCCGGACTAGCCAAAAACATTCAGTACTTC. It encodes CASSSGLAKNIQYF. Full variable domain (missing parts from reference TRBV7-8 and TRBJ2-4): GAGVSQSPRYKVAKRGQDVALRCDPISGHVSLFWYQQALGQGPEFLTYFQNEAQLDKSGLPSDRFFAERPEGSVSTLKIQRTQQEDSAVYLCASSSGLAKNIQYFGAGTRLSVL.

This clone has more than one count but fewer than ten. The V call is TRBV29-1, the J call TRBJ2-1, with TRBD1 matching over 8 bases. V lost 7 bases and J lost 4; bases outside the gene matches: 6. The germline gives CDR1 SQVTM, CDR2 ANQGSEA. CDR3 length equals 13 residues. The CDR3 nucleotides are TGCAGCGCCGGACAGGGATATTACAATGAGCAGTTCTTC. The encoded protein is CSAGQGYYNEQFF.

This clone was picked up one time. The chain uses TRBV7-2 and TRBJ1-1; possible D gene TRBD1, 6 bases. The CDR3 is made up of 14 amino acids. Germline CDR1 SGHTA, CDR2 FQGNSA. V was shortened by 5 bases and J by 0 bases, with 10 bases between the two germline ends. Here the CDR3 DNA reads TGTGCCAGCAGCCACGGACAGTTGAACACTGAAGCTTTCTTT. This translates into CASSHGQLNTEAFF.

V usage is TRBV5-8 and J usage is TRBJ2-7; 8 bases match TRBD1. CDR1 is SGHTS and CDR2 is YDEGEE in the germline V gene. V shed 0 bases, J shed 3 bases, and the junction held 11 bases outside the gene matches. CDR3 size: 17 residues. CDR3 sequence (DNA): TGTGCCAGCAGCTTGGAACCGGGGGCAGGGGGCTTCTACGAGCAGTACTTC. It specifies CASSLEPGAGGFYEQYF.

The chain recombines TRBV7-6 with TRBJ2-7; maybe TRBD1 (6 bases). Trimming left V 2 bases short and J 5 bases short, with 16 bases between. This CDR3 has 15 amino acids. Germline V gene lookup returns CDR1 SGHVS and CDR2 FNYEAQ. The CDR3 DNA reads TGTGCCAGCAGCTTATCGCTCAGGGGAACGGACGAGCAGTACTTC. Its protein is CASSLSLRGTDEQYF.

V usage is TRBV21-1 and J usage is TRBJ2-1; the table's D call, TRBD2, was not checked against the DNA. TRBV21-1 represents a pseudogene. The CDR3 runs 20 residues. The CDR3 region is CASSKALGLAGPCSYNEQFF. CDR3 in DNA: TGTGCCAGCAGCAAAGCGCTCGGACTAGCGGGACCTTGCTCCTACAATGAGCAGTTCTTC.

This chain connects TRBV7-6 to TRBJ2-7, with TRBD1 matching over 11 bases. Looked up from germline, CDR1 is SGHVS and CDR2 is FNYEAQ. With V trimmed by 1 base and J by 5 bases, 4 bases remained unmatched. This CDR3 spans 15 amino acids. The CDR3 region is CASSLGTGGSNEQYV. In DNA, the CDR3 is TGTGCCAGCAGCTTAGGGACAGGGGGCTCGAACGAGCAGTACGTC.

The chain combines TRBV30 with TRBJ2-7, with D tentatively TRBD2 (6 bases). The ends were cut back, 3 bases at V and 3 bases at J, with 12 bases in the middle. Germline CDR1 and CDR2: GTSNPN and SVGIG (reference sequence). The CDR3 is 13 amino acids. The CDR3 here is CAWRLAAIYEQYV. The CDR3 nucleotides are TGTGCCTGGAGATTAGCGGCGATCTACGAGCAGTACGTC.

The sample holds one count of this clone. CDR3: CASSPMNRGAGNTIYF. For the CDR3, the DNA is TGTGCCAGCTCACCAATGAACAGGGGAGCGGGAAACACCATATATTTT. The chain joins TRBV18 to TRBJ1-3; 7 positions match TRBD1. Germline V gives CDR1 KGHSH, CDR2 LQKENI. The CDR3 is 16 residues long. The junction had 8 bases not matched to a gene; V was cut back by 2 bases and J by 4 bases. The full variable domain, with the rest looked up from reference TRBV18 and TRBJ1-3, is NAGVMQNPRHLVRRRGQEARLRCSPMKGHSHVYWYRQLPEEGLKFMVYLQKENIIDESGMPKERFSAEFPKEGPSILRIQQVVRGDSAAYFCASSPMNRGAGNTIYFGEGSWLTVV.

V is TRBV30 and J is TRBJ1-1; TRBD1 agrees at 8 bases. The V gene end was trimmed by 1 base and the J gene end by 4 bases; junction bases not matched to a gene: 8. CDR1 GTSNPN and CDR2 SVGIG come from the germline V gene (reference sequence). The CDR3 runs to 15 residues. CDR3 region: CAWSGKSGGGTEAFF. DNA of the CDR3: TGTGCCTGGAGTGGCAAGTCAGGGGGCGGCACTGAAGCTTTCTTT.

This rearrangement joins TRBV19 to TRBJ1-5, with TRBD1 matching 11 bases. V lost 9 bases to trimming and J lost 7 bases; unmatched junction nucleotides: 14. The CDR3 sequence is 16 residues long. The germline gives CDR1 LNHDA, CDR2 SQIVND (reference sequence). The CDR3 loop is CASREGGTGGWQPQHF. CDR3 in DNA: TGTGCCAGCCGCGAGGGCGGGACAGGGGGGTGGCAGCCCCAGCATTTT.

The chain couples TRBV18 to TRBJ2-5; D is uncertain. V was trimmed by 0 bases and J by 7 bases, leaving 9 bases between them. The CDR3 is 13 residues long. Germline values: CDR1 KGHSH, CDR2 LQKENI. This CDR3 reads CASSPPTSGTQYF. Written as DNA, the CDR3 is TGTGCCAGCTCACCACCCACCTCAGGGACCCAGTACTTC.

The chain uses TRBV3-1 (or the pseudogene TRBV3-2) and TRBJ1-1, with 10 bases that match TRBD1. The ends lost 7 bases at V and 4 bases at J; junction bases unmatched: 6. The CDR3 loop spans 14 amino acids. From germline, CDR1 is LGHDT and CDR2 YNNKEL (reference sequence). The CDR3 DNA follows: TGTGCCAGCAATGACAGGGGGCTGGTCACTGAAGCTTTCTTT. This codes for CASNDRGLVTEAFF.

The gene calls are TRBV7-3 and TRBJ1-1; TRBD1 matches 7 bases. Germline V gene data show CDR1 as SGHTA and CDR2 as FQGTGA. This CDR3 is 13 amino acids long. The J segment lost 8 bases and the V segment lost 1 base, leaving 4 bases of the junction unmatched. As DNA, the CDR3 is TGTGCCAGCAGCTTAAGAGTGGGACAGGAAGCTTTCTTT. It encodes CASSLRVGQEAFF.

On this clone: A much more abundant neighbour one base away suggests this may be a read error. J is TRBJ2-5 and V is TRBV4-1; D might be TRBD2 (6 bases). The CDR3 has 13 residues. The ends were cut back, 0 bases at V and 5 bases at J, with 7 bases in the middle. In germline, CDR1 is MGHRA, CDR2 YSYEKL. This chain's CDR3 is CASSQESGETQYF. The CDR3 nucleotides are TGCGCCAGCAGCCAAGAAAGCGGGGAGACCCAGTACTTC.